This TCR beta chain was identified in a study of kidney transplant recipient with SARS-CoV-2 infection. TCRdb itself ran the reads through MiXCR, one entry per CDR3 protein. Of about 240,000 distinct CDR3 sequences detected, 29% appear once; the ten largest clones hold under 7.5%. V lost 5 bases to trimming and J lost 8 bases; unmatched junction nucleotides: 8. The CDR3 totals 15 residues. The germline V gene encodes CDR1 MNHEY and CDR2 SVGAGI. The material was a blood sample, obtained at baseline and between days 110 and 120 from a kidney transplant recipient. This sequence joins TRBV6-5 and TRBJ1-6, with 8 bases lining up with TRBD1. The TCR comes from a young adult male patient who had COVID-19 and was a kidney transplant recipient. Some of the T cells may derive from the graft donor. The CDR3 DNA reads TGTGCCAGCAGTCTTCCGACAGGGGACTATTCACCCCTCCACTTT. Residues: CASSLPTGDYSPLHF.